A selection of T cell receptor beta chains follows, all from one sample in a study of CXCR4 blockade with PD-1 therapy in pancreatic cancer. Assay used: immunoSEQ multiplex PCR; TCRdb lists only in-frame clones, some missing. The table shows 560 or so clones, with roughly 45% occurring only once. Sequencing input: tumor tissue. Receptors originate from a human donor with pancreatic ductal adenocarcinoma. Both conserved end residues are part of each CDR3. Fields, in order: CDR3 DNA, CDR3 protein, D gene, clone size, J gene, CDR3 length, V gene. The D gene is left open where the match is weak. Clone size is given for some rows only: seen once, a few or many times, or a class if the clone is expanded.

TGTGCCAGCTCACCACCGGGACTAGCGGGGAACACAGATACGCAGTATTTT	CASSPPGLAGNTDTQYF	TRBD2	-	TRBJ2-3	17	TRBV18
TGTGCCAGCAGTTTATCCACAAAACCGAACACTGAAGCTTTCTTT	CASSLSTKPNTEAFF	-	-	TRBJ1-1	15	TRBV8-2
TGCGCCAGCAGCCAAGATCGGTTTCTTGGGACTGAAGCTTTCTTT	CASSQDRFLGTEAFF	-	-	TRBJ1-1	15	TRBV4-1
TGTGCCAGCAGACCTTCTGGGGACACTGAAGCTTTCTTT	CASRPSGDTEAFF	-	-	TRBJ1-1	13	TRBV27
TGTGCCAGCAGTTACTCGAGGGACAGTCGGGAAAAACTGTTTTTT	CASSYSRDSREKLFF	TRBD1	-	TRBJ1-4	15	TRBV6-8
TGTGCCAGCAGTGAATACAAGGGCCGCCAAGAGACCCAGTACTTC	CASSEYKGRQETQYF	-	few	TRBJ2-5	15	TRBV25-1
TGTGCCAGCAGCGTCCAGGCTGGAGGGGCCGGGGAGACCCAGTACTTC	CASSVQAGGAGETQYF	-	few	TRBJ2-5	16	TRBV9
TGCAGCGTTGGGGGGGGCCACTCTGGGGCCAACGTCCTGACTTTC	CSVGGGHSGANVLTF	-	-	TRBJ2-6	15	TRBV29-1
TGTGCCAGCAGAAACACGGGGGCCACAGATACGCAGTATTTT	CASRNTGATDTQYF	-	few	TRBJ2-3	14	TRBV28
TGTGCCAGTAGTATAGTCGCGGCAGGGACTCAGCCCCAGCATTTT	CASSIVAAGTQPQHF	-	-	TRBJ1-5	15	TRBV19